These 25 T cell receptor beta chains share one sample of origin, sequenced in a study of beta chain features in type 1 diabetes. As every portion of the isolated RNA was reverse transcribed, the sequencing read expressed TCRB transcripts. Measured with immunoSEQ multiplex PCR; TCRdb has only the in-frame clones, and not every one. The sample lists almost 350,000 clones; 8% were seen once. The sequenced sample consisted of central memory CD4+ T cells from blood. All receptors derive from a woman younger than 35 in good health.

This clone was counted at least ten times. The gene calls are TRBV28 and TRBJ1-2; no clear D. Germline V gene lookup returns CDR1 MDHEN and CDR2 SYDVKM. The CDR3 runs to 11 residues. V gave up 6 bases and J gave up 6 bases, with 8 bases separating them. The CDR3 coding sequence is TGTGCCAGCAGCCGCGCCCATGGCTACACCTTC. Translated, it gives CASSRAHGYTF.

Only a few counts were recorded for this clone. The V gene is TRBV6-5, the J gene TRBJ2-7; D call uncertain. Germline assignment: CDR1 MNHEY and CDR2 SVGAGI. Between the trimmed V and J ends, which lost 6 bases and 2 bases, there was a span of 14 bases. This CDR3 contains 14 residues. The CDR3 protein is CASSRVGRAYEQYF. The CDR3 DNA reads TGTGCCAGCAGCCGGGTAGGGCGAGCCTACGAGCAGTACTTC.

The table lists this clone with a few counts. This chain uses TRBV28 with TRBJ2-2; D is possibly TRBD2 (5 bases). V was trimmed by 5 bases and J by 3 bases, leaving 10 bases between them. The germline gives CDR1 MDHEN, CDR2 SYDVKM. The CDR3 is made up of 14 amino acids. The CDR3 loop reads CASSRTGDTGELFF. The CDR3 DNA sequence: TGTGCCAGCAGTCGGACTGGGGACACCGGGGAGCTGTTTTTT.

A few counts support this clone. The same CDR3 can be traced to other DNA sequences in this sample. The chain employs TRBV5-8 and TRBJ1-1, with D tentatively TRBD1 (5 bases). This CDR3 contains 15 residues. V was cut by 1 base and J by 0 bases, with 10 bases left in between. Germline V gene sequence: CDR1 SGHTS, CDR2 YDEGEE. The CDR3 spells CASSLLGRMNTEAFF. The CDR3 bases are TGTGCCAGCAGCTTGTTGGGACGTATGAACACTGAAGCTTTCTTT.

A few counts support this clone. The chain links TRBV28 to TRBJ2-3; TRBD1 might be the D (5 bases). The CDR3 totals 13 residues. The ends were cut back, 2 bases at V and 6 bases at J, with 9 bases in the middle. Germline V gene sequence: CDR1 MDHEN, CDR2 SYDVKM. The CDR3 here is CASSLPGYDTQYF. The CDR3 DNA reads as TGTGCCAGCAGTTTACCAGGGTACGATACGCAGTATTTT.

The gene calls are TRBV4-3 and TRBJ2-2; D is perhaps TRBD2 (5 bases). The CDR3 has 15 residues. Germline V gene sequence: CDR1 LGHNA, CDR2 YSLEER. The V gene lost 2 bases and the J gene lost 6 bases, with 13 bases spanning the gap. Here the CDR3 DNA reads TGCGCCAGCAGCCAATATCGGCGGGCCCCCGGGGAGCTGTTTTTT. It encodes CASSQYRRAPGELFF.

Turning to this clone: The sample holds other DNA sequences that translate to the same CDR3. The V gene is TRBV25-1, the J gene TRBJ2-7, with D tentatively TRBD2 (5 bases). The V gene lost 1 base and the J gene lost 1 base, with 8 bases spanning the gap. Germline V gene data show CDR1 as MGHDK and CDR2 as SYGVNS. This CDR3 has 14 residues. In nucleotides, the CDR3 is TGTGCCAGCAGTGAATTTGGCGGGTCCTACGAGCAGTACTTC. It encodes CASSEFGGSYEQYF.

This clone was detected a few times. The chain links TRBV10-3 to TRBJ2-1; 10 bases agree with TRBD1. J lost 8 bases, V lost 6 bases, and 10 bases had no gene match. This CDR3 spans 15 amino acids. Germline CDR1 and CDR2: ENHRY and SYGVKD. Here the CDR3 DNA reads TGTGCCATCAGCCCGACAGGGGGCTTCGGCGATGAGCAGTTCTTC. Protein: CAISPTGGFGDEQFF.

This clone occurred a few times. The rearrangement links TRBV7-3 to TRBJ2-7; D unclear. The CDR3 sequence is 11 residues long. CDR1 and CDR2 from the germline V gene are SGHTA and FQGTGA. V was clipped by 6 bases and J by 3 bases, with 6 bases between them. DNA for the CDR3: TGTGCCAGCAGTGACAACTACGAGCAGTACTTC. Its translation: CASSDNYEQYF.

This clone was counted a few times. In DNA form, the CDR3 reads TGTGCCAGCAGTCCCCTCTCGGGAGCCTACAATGAGCAGTTCTTC. It specifies CASSPLSGAYNEQFF. V usage is TRBV2 and J usage is TRBJ2-1; D possibly corresponds to TRBD2 (6 bases). V gave up 5 bases and J gave up 2 bases, with 13 bases separating them. Per the germline V gene, CDR1 is SNHLY and CDR2 is FYNNEI. The CDR3 has 15 amino acids.

This clone showed up just a few times. This chain links TRBV19 with TRBJ1-4; weak D call: TRBD1 (5 bases). V was shortened by 6 bases and J by 0 bases, with 14 bases between the two germline ends. Germline V gene lookup returns CDR1 LNHDA and CDR2 SQIVND (reference sequence). This CDR3 has 16 amino acids. CDR3 in amino acids: CASRSGSAATNEKLFF. The DNA of the CDR3 is TGTGCCAGTAGGTCAGGGAGCGCCGCAACTAATGAAAAACTGTTTTTT.

At least ten counts were recorded for this clone. The chain has TRBV2 and TRBJ2-7; 7 positions agree with TRBD2. V lost 5 bases, J lost 4 bases, and 14 bases stayed unmatched. The germline CDR1 and CDR2 sequences are SNHLY and FYNNEI. The CDR3 is made up of 16 amino acids. Here the CDR3 DNA reads TGTGCCAGCAGTCTGGCTTCGGCTAGCGGACTATACGAGCAGTACTTC. It encodes CASSLASASGLYEQYF.

The genes are TRBV7-8 and TRBJ1-1, with TRBD1 matching over 7 bases. The CDR3 has 17 amino acids. With V trimmed by 1 base and J by 4 bases, 12 bases remained unmatched. CDR1 and CDR2 from the germline V gene are SGHVS and FQNEAQ. CDR3 residues: CASSLVSGQVGGTEAFF. CDR3 nucleotides: TGTGCCAGCAGCTTAGTCAGCGGACAGGTCGGTGGCACTGAAGCTTTCTTT.

V usage is TRBV9 and J usage is TRBJ2-3; no reliable D call. There are 16 residues in the CDR3. Deletions cut 0 bases from V and 1 base from J, with 12 bases between. Per germline, CDR1 SGDLS and CDR2 YYNGEE. The CDR3 DNA sequence: TGTGCCAGCAGCGTAGCTCCTTCCGAGCGCACAGATACGCAGTATTTT. Protein sequence: CASSVAPSERTDTQYF.

This clone was counted a few times. The chain carries TRBV11-2 and TRBJ1-6; the D gene is possibly TRBD1 (5 bases). Germline V gene sequence: CDR1 SGHAT, CDR2 FQNNGV. V dropped 0 bases and J dropped 10 bases, with 13 bases sitting between them. CDR3 size: 15 residues. DNA of the CDR3: TGTGCCAGCAGCTTAGATCCTGGGGCACGATCACCCCTCCACTTT. Protein: CASSLDPGARSPLHF.

This clone was detected a few times. This chain connects TRBV4-3 to TRBJ2-1, with 11 bases lining up with TRBD2. Germline CDR1 and CDR2: LGHNA and YSLEER. The CDR3 loop spans 18 amino acids. J gave up 8 bases and V 2 bases, and 14 bases lay outside the gene matches. The CDR3 region is CASSQNRLLAGVWYEQFF. The CDR3, as DNA: TGCGCCAGCAGCCAAAACAGACTACTAGCGGGAGTGTGGTATGAGCAGTTCTTC.

The chain links TRBV5-4 to TRBJ2-1, with TRBD2 identical over 7 bases. CDR3 length: 17 residues. Germline values: CDR1 SGHNT, CDR2 YYREEE (reference sequence). With 0 bases clipped from V and 4 bases from J, the junction kept 10 bases outside the gene matches. The CDR3 protein is CASSLGVSSGAYNEQFF. The CDR3 nucleotides read TGTGCCAGCAGCTTGGGAGTATCCAGCGGGGCTTACAATGAGCAGTTCTTC.

The chain is built from TRBV14 and TRBJ2-6; D call uncertain. Looked up from germline, CDR1 is SGHDN and CDR2 is FVKESK. Trimming removed 2 bases at V and 2 bases at J, with 16 bases between. The CDR3 contains 18 residues. CDR3 in DNA: TGTGCCAGCAGCCAAATTCGGCCAACACGAACTGGGGCCAACGTCCTGACTTTC. Its translation is CASSQIRPTRTGANVLTF.

This clone came up a few times. V usage is TRBV5-6 and J usage is TRBJ2-2; D tentatively reads TRBD1 or TRBD2 (5 bases each). CDR3 length: 17 residues. Germline loops: CDR1 SGHDT, CDR2 YYEEEE. V was clipped by 5 bases and J by 4 bases, with 21 bases between them. The CDR3, as DNA: TGTGCCAGCAGGTTTGGCCTATGGGGCGCGGGCACCGGGGAGCTGTTTTTT. Residues: CASRFGLWGAGTGELFF.

The V call is TRBV2, the J call TRBJ2-7; the D is unclear. The CDR3 contains 14 residues. Trimming cost V 4 bases and J 2 bases, with 12 bases left between them. The V gene's germline CDR1 is SNHLY and CDR2 FYNNEI. CDR3 region: CASSAASGAYEQYF. The CDR3 coding sequence is TGTGCCAGCAGTGCAGCAAGTGGGGCCTACGAGCAGTACTTC. The whole variable domain, filled in from reference TRBV2 and TRBJ2-7, reads EPEVTQTPSHQVTQMGQEVILRCVPISNHLYFYWYRQILGQKVEFLVSFYNNEISEKSEIFDDQFSVERPDGSNFTLKIRSTKLEDSAMYFCASSAASGAYEQYFGPGTRLTVT.

This clone was seen only a few times. The chain carries TRBV18 and TRBJ2-3; TRBD1 aligns across 9 bases. The CDR3 consists of 17 residues. V dropped 2 bases and J dropped 4; count of bases not matched to a gene: 10. Germline V gene sequence: CDR1 KGHSH, CDR2 LQKENI. The CDR3 loop is CASSPAGPGQGPDTQYF. The DNA for the CDR3 is TGTGCCAGCTCACCAGCGGGACCGGGACAGGGCCCAGATACGCAGTATTTT.

This clone was picked up a small number of times. J is TRBJ2-7 and V is TRBV4-1; D might be TRBD1 or TRBD2, each matching 5 bases. The CDR3 sequence is 17 residues long. Germline V CDR1 and CDR2: MGHRA, YSYEKL. V lost 0 bases and J 6 bases, leaving 21 bases between the germline ends. The CDR3 DNA follows: TGCGCCAGCAGCCAAGATTCATCCGGGACCCTCACAGGCGAGCAGTACTTC. Protein: CASSQDSSGTLTGEQYF.

This clone was counted many times. The chain couples TRBV5-8 to TRBJ2-4, with D perhaps being TRBD1 or TRBD2 (5 bases each). The CDR3 runs 15 residues. Germline CDR1 is SGHTS and CDR2 is YDEGEE. The V end was cut by 1 base, the J end by 4 bases, with 12 bases between. The CDR3, as DNA: TGTGCCAGCAGCTTGTTCGTCGGGACGAAAAACATTCAGTACTTC. Translation: CASSLFVGTKNIQYF.

In its sample, this clone was seen a few times. This CDR3 reads CASSGLGKSGKETQYF. The CDR3 nucleotides are TGTGCCAGCAGTGGATTGGGTAAAAGCGGAAAAGAGACCCAGTACTTC. This chain joins TRBV27 and TRBJ2-5, with a tentative D call TRBD2 (5 bases). The V gene lost 5 bases and the J gene lost 3 bases, with 19 bases spanning the gap. Germline lookup yields CDR1 MNHEY and CDR2 SMNVEV (reference sequence). The CDR3 totals 16 residues.

The chain has TRBV15 and TRBJ2-3; TRBD1 matches at 7 bases. The CDR3 covers 15 residues. Germline CDR1 reads LNHNV; CDR2 reads YYDKDF (reference sequence). The J segment lost 2 bases and the V segment lost 5 bases, leaving 7 bases of the junction unmatched. Here the CDR3 DNA reads TGTGCCACCAGCGCCGGGACAGCCCTCACAGATACGCAGTATTTT. This encodes CATSAGTALTDTQYF. Filled out from reference TRBV15 and TRBJ2-3, the complete variable domain reads DAMVIQNPRYQVTQFGKPVTLSCSQTLNHNVMYWYQQKSSQAPKLLFHYYDKDFNNEADTPDNFQSRRPNTSFCFLDIRSPGLGDTAMYLCATSAGTALTDTQYFGPGTRLTVL.